This T cell receptor beta chain came from a study of identical twins. Overall study findings and caveats: Out-of-frame beta sequences exhibited a weaker degree of excess twin sharing. The authors drew conclusions from cross-sectional statistical analysis rather than following the same donors.

This clonotype was counted many times. The target antigen is unknown. Germline trimming cut 3 bases from V and 2 bases from J; bases unmatched to any gene: 6. CDR3 length equals 16 residues. cDNA carried unique molecular identifiers, and a universal primer site was added by template switching. Each CDR3 protein is one row after TCRdb ran MiXCR on the 5' RACE reads. The table includes hundreds of thousands of distinct CDR3 sequences, 18% detected once. These same records also appear under a second study, on T cells expressing NK-cell markers.

Specimen: PBMCs. This chain links TRBV12-3 or TRBV12-4 with TRBJ2-3, with TRBD2 matching 9 bases. This TCR was recovered from a woman under 30 in good health. Here the CDR3 DNA reads TGTGCCAGCAGTTTTAGGCTAGCGGGAACCACAGATACGCAGTATTTT. This codes for CASSFRLAGTTDTQYF.